This T cell receptor beta chain emerged from a study of Graves' ophthalmopathy and Graves' hyperthyroidism. Germline V CDR1 and CDR2: LNHNV, YYDKDF (reference sequence). J was trimmed by 1 base and V by 8 bases; bases with no gene match: 6. The CDR3 has 16 amino acids. From RNA, the CDR3 regions of TCR beta chains were amplified and sequenced. In the first round, RT-PCR was carried out with HTBI primers, and a multiplex PCR formed the second round. MiXCR was run by TCRdb on the multiplex PCR reads, yielding one entry per CDR3 protein. The sample consists of 400,000 to 450,000 distinct CDR3 sequences, around a fifth of them appearing once.

This rearrangement joins TRBV15 to TRBJ2-7; 15 bases fit TRBD2. The clonotype was recovered from a woman younger than 35 with stable Graves' hyperthyroidism. The sequencing input was peripheral blood. CDR3 coding DNA: TGTGCCACCTCCGGGACTAGCGGGAGGAGTTCCTACGAGCAGTACTTC. Protein product: CATSGTSGRSSYEQYF.